One sample yielded the 13 T cell receptor beta chains listed below, sequenced in a study of human T cells and chemical hapten exposure. Time point specified: pre-sensitization, week 0. Treatment: therapeutic diphenylcyclopropenone sensitization with weekly scalp DPC. A single record per CDR3 protein comes from TCRdb applying MiXCR to the RACE reads. The sample has around 180,000 distinct CDR3 sequences; around 30% are singletons. The material sequenced was whole blood, taken in connection with sensitization to the hapten diphenylcyclopropenone (DPC). These receptors came from a woman aged 30 to 39 with alopecia areata. Some clones in this sample may be carry-over from other donors' samples.

The CDR3 region has the DNA TGTGCCAGCAGCCAATCGGGTAGATTGTGGCAGTACTTC. Its translation: CASSQSGRLWQYF. V and J are TRBV4-2 and TRBJ2-7; unclear D gene. CDR1 is LGHNA, CDR2 YNFKEQ, per germline. Trimming pared 2 bases from V and 9 bases from J, leaving 14 bases between. CDR3 length: 13 residues.

This clonotype occurred a few times. J is TRBJ2-3 and V is TRBV5-1; D might be TRBD1 (6 bases). The germline V and J ends were trimmed by 6 bases and 2 bases, with 13 bases remaining between them. This CDR3 has 14 residues. The germline gives CDR1 SGHRS, CDR2 YFSETQ. CDR3 region: CASKDSSYTDTQYF. The CDR3 DNA reads TGCGCCAGCAAGGACAGCAGCTACACAGATACGCAGTATTTT.

Only a few counts were recorded for this clonotype. This rearrangement joins TRBV6-5 to TRBJ1-1; D is uncertain. CDR1 and CDR2 (germline): MNHEY, SVGAGI. The V gene lost 2 bases and the J gene lost 7 bases, with 11 bases spanning the gap. The CDR3 contains 13 residues. The CDR3 DNA sequence: TGTGCCAGCAGTTACGGTCTCAGGAGTGAAGCTTTCTTT. Its translation is CASSYGLRSEAFF.

V and J are TRBV5-4 and TRBJ2-6, with D tentatively TRBD1 (6 bases). Germline CDR1 reads SGHNT; CDR2 reads YYREEE (reference sequence). The V and J ends lost 7 bases and 0 bases respectively, with 17 bases between them. This CDR3 spans 17 amino acids. DNA of the CDR3: TGTGCCAGCTTTAGGGAACCCAGGGGCTCTGGGGCCAACGTCCTGACTTTC. As protein: CASFREPRGSGANVLTF.

This clonotype was seen only a few times. CDR3 region: CASSSPPGLAGDEQFF. The CDR3 DNA is TGTGCCAGCAGCTCTCCTCCGGGACTAGCGGGGGATGAGCAGTTCTTC. The chain joins TRBV7-2 to TRBJ2-1; 14 bases fit TRBD2. Germline V lookup: CDR1 SGHTA, CDR2 FQGNSA. V lost 4 bases, J lost 8 bases, and 7 bases stayed unmatched. The CDR3 has 16 residues.

This clonotype has just a few counts. CDR3 nucleotides: TGCAGCGTTTTTTTTGGAAATCCCTACGAGCAGTACTTC. As protein: CSVFFGNPYEQYF. This chain connects TRBV29-1 to TRBJ2-7; D not certain. Trimming removed 5 bases at V and 2 bases at J, with 13 bases between. Per germline, CDR1 SQVTM and CDR2 ANQGSEA. This CDR3 spans 13 amino acids.

The chain couples TRBV5-1 to TRBJ2-5; 9 bases map to TRBD2. The CDR3 totals 14 residues. V was clipped by 4 bases and J by 5 bases; unmatched bases: 6. CDR1 is SGHRS and CDR2 is YFSETQ in the germline V gene. In DNA form, the CDR3 reads TGCGCCAGCAGCGGAGCGGCGGGGGGGGAGACCCAGTACTTC. It is translated as CASSGAAGGETQYF.

This sequence joins TRBV5-1 and TRBJ1-4; a weak D match, TRBD1 (6 bases). Germline CDR1 SGHRS, CDR2 YFSETQ. V was shortened by 2 bases and J by 7 bases, with 9 bases between the two germline ends. CDR3 length equals 13 residues. CDR3 in amino acids: CASSFGQTEKLFF. In nucleotides, the CDR3 is TGCGCCAGCAGCTTTGGACAGACTGAAAAACTGTTTTTT.

The chain joins TRBV4-2 to TRBJ1-5; D remains unclear. The CDR3 runs to 15 residues. Trimming left V 0 bases short and J 7 bases short, with 13 bases between. Germline lookup yields CDR1 LGHNA and CDR2 YNFKEQ. The CDR3 is CASSQEPGGEQPQHF. The CDR3 DNA reads as TGTGCCAGCAGCCAAGAGCCGGGAGGAGAACAGCCCCAGCATTTT.

This clonotype was counted a few times. The chain combines TRBV9 with TRBJ2-1; tentatively, D is TRBD1 or TRBD2 (6 bases each). The CDR3 totals 15 residues. Germline loops: CDR1 SGDLS, CDR2 YYNGEE. V was pared by 4 bases and J by 6 bases, with 17 bases between. CDR3 nucleotide sequence: TGTGCCAGCAGCAGCGGAGCGGGCAGGGGCAATGAGCAGTTCTTC. Translation: CASSSGAGRGNEQFF.

This clonotype has only a few counts. The rearrangement uses TRBV5-4 and TRBJ1-3; the D gene is possibly TRBD1 (5 bases). Trimming shortened V by 0 bases and J by 2 bases, and 9 bases separated the two germline ends. The germline gives CDR1 SGHNT, CDR2 YYREEE (reference sequence). This CDR3 is built from 15 residues. CDR3 nucleotides: TGTGCCAGCAGCTTGGAGAGGGGAACTGGAAACACCATATATTTT. As protein: CASSLERGTGNTIYF.

The chain couples TRBV2 to TRBJ1-4, with TRBD1 as a possible D gene (6 bases). Germline-derived CDR1 and CDR2 are SNHLY and FYNNEI. The CDR3 runs 14 residues. Trimming took 5 bases from V and 7 from J, leaving 14 bases between them. CDR3 DNA sequence: TGTGCCAGCAGTCCCAGGGGAGGTGGTGAAAAACTGTTTTTT. This translates into CASSPRGGGEKLFF. The full variable domain, with the rest looked up from reference TRBV2 and TRBJ1-4, is EPEVTQTPSHQVTQMGQEVILRCVPISNHLYFYWYRQILGQKVEFLVSFYNNEISEKSEIFDDQFSVERPDGSNFTLKIRSTKLEDSAMYFCASSPRGGGEKLFFGSGTQLSVL.

This clonotype was found a few times. The chain combines TRBV20-1 with TRBJ1-1, with TRBD1 matching over 8 bases. This CDR3 has 14 residues. Germline values: CDR1 DFQATT, CDR2 SNEGSKA (reference sequence). V gave up 6 bases and J gave up 4 bases; unmatched junction bases: 10. CDR3: CSAPYPGGSTEAFF. The CDR3 DNA sequence: TGCAGTGCGCCTTACCCAGGGGGCTCCACTGAAGCTTTCTTT.